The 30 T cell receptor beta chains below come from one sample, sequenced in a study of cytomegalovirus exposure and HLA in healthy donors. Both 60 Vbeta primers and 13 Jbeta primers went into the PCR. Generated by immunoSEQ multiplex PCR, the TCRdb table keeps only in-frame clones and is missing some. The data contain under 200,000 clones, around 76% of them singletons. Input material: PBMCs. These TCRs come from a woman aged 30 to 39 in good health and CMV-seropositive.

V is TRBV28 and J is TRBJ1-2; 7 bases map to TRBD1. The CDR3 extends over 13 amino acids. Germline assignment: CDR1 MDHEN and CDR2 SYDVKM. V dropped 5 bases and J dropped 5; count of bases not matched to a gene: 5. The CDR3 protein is CASSPDRVYGYTF. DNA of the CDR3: TGTGCCAGCAGTCCTGACAGGGTTTATGGCTACACCTTC.

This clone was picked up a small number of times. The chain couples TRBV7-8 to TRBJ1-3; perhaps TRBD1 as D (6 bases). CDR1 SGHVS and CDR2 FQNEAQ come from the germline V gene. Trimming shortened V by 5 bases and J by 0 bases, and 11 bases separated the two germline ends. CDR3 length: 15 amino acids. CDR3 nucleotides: TGTGCCAGCAGCCCGGACAGCAACTCTGGAAACACCATATATTTT. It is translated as CASSPDSNSGNTIYF.

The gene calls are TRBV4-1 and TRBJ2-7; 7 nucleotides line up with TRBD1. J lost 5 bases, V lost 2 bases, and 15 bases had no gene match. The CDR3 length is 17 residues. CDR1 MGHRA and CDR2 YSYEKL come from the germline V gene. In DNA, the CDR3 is TGCGCCAGCAGCCAAACCCTATTGACAGGGCCATTGAACGAGCAGTACTTC. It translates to CASSQTLLTGPLNEQYF.

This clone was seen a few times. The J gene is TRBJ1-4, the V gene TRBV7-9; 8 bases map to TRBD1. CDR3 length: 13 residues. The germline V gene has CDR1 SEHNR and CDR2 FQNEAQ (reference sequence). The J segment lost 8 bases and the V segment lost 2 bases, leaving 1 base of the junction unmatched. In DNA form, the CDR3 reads TGTGCCAGCAGCTTACAGGGGGCAGAAAAACTGTTTTTT. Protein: CASSLQGAEKLFF.

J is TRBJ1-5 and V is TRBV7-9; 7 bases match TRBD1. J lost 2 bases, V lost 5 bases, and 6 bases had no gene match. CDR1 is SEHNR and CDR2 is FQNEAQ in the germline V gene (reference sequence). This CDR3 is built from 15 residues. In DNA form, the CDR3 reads TGTGCCAGCAGCCAGGGGGAGGTGGGCAATCAGCCCCAGCATTTT. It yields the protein CASSQGEVGNQPQHF.

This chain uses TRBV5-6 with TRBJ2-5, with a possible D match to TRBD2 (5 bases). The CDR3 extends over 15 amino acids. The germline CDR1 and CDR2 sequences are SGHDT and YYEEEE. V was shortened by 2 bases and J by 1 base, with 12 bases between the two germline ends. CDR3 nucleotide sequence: TGTGCCAGCAGCTTTGGAGGAGTTAGCCAAGAGACCCAGTACTTC. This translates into CASSFGGVSQETQYF.

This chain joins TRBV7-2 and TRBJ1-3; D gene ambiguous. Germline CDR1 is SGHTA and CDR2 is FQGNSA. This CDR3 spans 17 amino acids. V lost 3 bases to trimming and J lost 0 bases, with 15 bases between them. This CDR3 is CASSLQSGLLSGNTIYF. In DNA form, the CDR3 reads TGTGCCAGCAGCTTGCAGTCAGGACTGCTCTCTGGAAACACCATATATTTT.

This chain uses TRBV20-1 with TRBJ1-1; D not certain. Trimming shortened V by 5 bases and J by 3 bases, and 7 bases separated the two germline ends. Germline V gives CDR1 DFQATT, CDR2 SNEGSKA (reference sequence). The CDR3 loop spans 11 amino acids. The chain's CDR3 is CSAQVDTEAFF. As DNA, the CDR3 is TGCAGTGCTCAGGTGGACACTGAAGCTTTCTTT.

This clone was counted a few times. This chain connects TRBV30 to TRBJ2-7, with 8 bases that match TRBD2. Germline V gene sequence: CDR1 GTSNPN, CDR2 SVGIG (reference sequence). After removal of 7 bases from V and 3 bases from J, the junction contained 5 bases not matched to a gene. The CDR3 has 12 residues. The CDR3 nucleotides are TGTGCCTCCTCTAGCGGGTTCTACGAGCAGTACTTC. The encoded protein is CASSSGFYEQYF.

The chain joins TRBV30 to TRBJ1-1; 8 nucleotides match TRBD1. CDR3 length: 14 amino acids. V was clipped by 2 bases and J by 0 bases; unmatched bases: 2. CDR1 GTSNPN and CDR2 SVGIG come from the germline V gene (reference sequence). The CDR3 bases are TGTGCCTGGAGTTTGGGACAGGTGAACACTGAAGCTTTCTTT. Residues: CAWSLGQVNTEAFF.

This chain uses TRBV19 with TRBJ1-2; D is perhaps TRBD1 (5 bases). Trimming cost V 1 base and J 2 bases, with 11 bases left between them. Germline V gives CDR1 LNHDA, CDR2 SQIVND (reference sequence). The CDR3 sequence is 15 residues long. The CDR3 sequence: CASSIAGIKNYGYTF. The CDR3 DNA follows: TGTGCCAGTAGTATAGCAGGGATTAAGAACTATGGCTACACCTTC.

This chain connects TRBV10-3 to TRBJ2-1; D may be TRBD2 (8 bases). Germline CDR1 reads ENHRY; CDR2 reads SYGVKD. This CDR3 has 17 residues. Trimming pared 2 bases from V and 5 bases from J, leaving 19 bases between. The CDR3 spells CAISERGQSGGNNEQFF. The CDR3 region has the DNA TGTGCCATCAGTGAGAGGGGGCAAAGCGGGGGAAACAATGAGCAGTTCTTC.

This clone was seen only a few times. The CDR3 reads CASSGTGTDTQYF. CDR3 coding DNA: TGTGCCAGCAGTGGGACAGGCACAGATACGCAGTATTTT. The V gene is TRBV6-4, the J gene TRBJ2-3; D perhaps matches TRBD1 (6 bases). V dropped 4 bases and J dropped 1 base, with 6 bases sitting between them. CDR1 is MRHNA, CDR2 SNTAGT, per germline. The CDR3 totals 13 residues.

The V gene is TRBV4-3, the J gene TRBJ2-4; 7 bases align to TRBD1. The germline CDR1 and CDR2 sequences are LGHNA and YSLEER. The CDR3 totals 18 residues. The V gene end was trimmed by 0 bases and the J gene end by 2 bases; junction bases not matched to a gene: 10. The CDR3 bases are TGCGCCAGCAGCCAAGATACCGGGACAGTGACTTCCAAAAACATTCAGTACTTC. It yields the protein CASSQDTGTVTSKNIQYF.

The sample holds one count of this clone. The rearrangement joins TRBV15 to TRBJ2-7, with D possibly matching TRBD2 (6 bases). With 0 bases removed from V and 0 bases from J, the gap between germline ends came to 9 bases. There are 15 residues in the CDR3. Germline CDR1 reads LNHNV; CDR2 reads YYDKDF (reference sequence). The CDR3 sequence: CATSRDRRVSYEQYF. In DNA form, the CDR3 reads TGTGCCACCAGCAGAGATAGGAGGGTCTCCTACGAGCAGTACTTC. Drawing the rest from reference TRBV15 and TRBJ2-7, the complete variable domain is DAMVIQNPRYQVTQFGKPVTLSCSQTLNHNVMYWYQQKSSQAPKLLFHYYDKDFNNEADTPDNFQSRRPNTSFCFLDIRSPGLGDTAMYLCATSRDRRVSYEQYFGPGTRLTVT.

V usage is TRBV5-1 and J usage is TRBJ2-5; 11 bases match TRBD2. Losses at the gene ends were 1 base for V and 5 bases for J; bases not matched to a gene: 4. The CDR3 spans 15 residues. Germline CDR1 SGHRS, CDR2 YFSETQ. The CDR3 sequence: CASSLRVAGGETQYF. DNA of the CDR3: TGCGCCAGCAGCTTGCGCGTAGCGGGAGGGGAGACCCAGTACTTC.

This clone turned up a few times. The CDR3 DNA reads TGTGCCAGCAGTATAACAGGGTCCGAGCAGTACTTC. Amino acids: CASSITGSEQYF. V and J are TRBV25-1 and TRBJ2-7; perhaps TRBD1 as D (6 bases). V was clipped by 5 bases and J by 6 bases, with 11 bases between them. The CDR3 is 12 residues long. The germline V gene has CDR1 MGHDK and CDR2 SYGVNS.

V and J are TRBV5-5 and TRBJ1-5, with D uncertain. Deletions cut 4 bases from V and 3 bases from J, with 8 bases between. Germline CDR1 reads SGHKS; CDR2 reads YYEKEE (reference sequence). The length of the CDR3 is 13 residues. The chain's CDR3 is CASSHQDNQPQHF. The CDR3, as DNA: TGTGCCAGCAGCCACCAGGACAATCAGCCCCAGCATTTT.

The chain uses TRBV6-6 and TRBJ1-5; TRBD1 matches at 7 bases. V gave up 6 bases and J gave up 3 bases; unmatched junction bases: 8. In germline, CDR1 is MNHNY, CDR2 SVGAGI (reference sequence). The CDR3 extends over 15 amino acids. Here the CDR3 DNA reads TGTGCCAGCAGCCGATTGACAGGGATCAATCAGCCCCAGCATTTT. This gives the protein CASSRLTGINQPQHF.

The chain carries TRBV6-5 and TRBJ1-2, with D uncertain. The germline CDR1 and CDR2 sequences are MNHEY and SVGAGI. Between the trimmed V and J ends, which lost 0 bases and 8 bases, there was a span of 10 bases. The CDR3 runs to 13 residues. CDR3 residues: CASSYSSGSGYTF. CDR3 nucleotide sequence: TGTGCCAGCAGTTACTCATCCGGTTCCGGCTACACCTTC.

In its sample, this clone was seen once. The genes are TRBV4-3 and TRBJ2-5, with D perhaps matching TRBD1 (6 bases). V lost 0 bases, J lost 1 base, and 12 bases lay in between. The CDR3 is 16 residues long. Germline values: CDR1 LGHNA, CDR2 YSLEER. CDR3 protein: CASSQDLNRAQETQYF. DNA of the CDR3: TGCGCCAGCAGCCAAGATCTCAACAGGGCCCAAGAGACCCAGTACTTC.

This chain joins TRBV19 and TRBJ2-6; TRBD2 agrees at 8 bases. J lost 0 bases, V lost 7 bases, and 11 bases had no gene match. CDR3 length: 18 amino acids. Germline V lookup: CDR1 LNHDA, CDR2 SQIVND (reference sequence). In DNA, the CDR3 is TGTGCCAGTACAAAAAGGGCGGGAGGACTCTCTGGGGCCAACGTCCTGACTTTC. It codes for CASTKRAGGLSGANVLTF.

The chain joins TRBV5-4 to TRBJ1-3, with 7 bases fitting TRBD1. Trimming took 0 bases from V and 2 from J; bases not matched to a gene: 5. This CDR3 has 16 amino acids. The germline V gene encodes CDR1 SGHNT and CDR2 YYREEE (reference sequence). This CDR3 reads CASSLETGRAGNTIYF. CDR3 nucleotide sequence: TGTGCCAGCAGCTTGGAGACAGGGCGGGCTGGAAACACCATATATTTT. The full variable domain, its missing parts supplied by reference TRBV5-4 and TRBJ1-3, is ETGVTQSPTHLIKTRGQQVTLRCSSQSGHNTVSWYQQALGQGPQFIFQYYREEENGRGNFPPRFSGLQFPNYSSELNVNALELDDSALYLCASSLETGRAGNTIYFGEGSWLTVV.

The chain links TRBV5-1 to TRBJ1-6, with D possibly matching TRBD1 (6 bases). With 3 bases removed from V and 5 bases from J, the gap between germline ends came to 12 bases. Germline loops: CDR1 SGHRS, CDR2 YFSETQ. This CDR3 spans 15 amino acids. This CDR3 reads CASSSTGRHNSPLHF. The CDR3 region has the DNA TGCGCCAGCAGCTCAACAGGGAGACATAATTCACCCCTCCACTTT.

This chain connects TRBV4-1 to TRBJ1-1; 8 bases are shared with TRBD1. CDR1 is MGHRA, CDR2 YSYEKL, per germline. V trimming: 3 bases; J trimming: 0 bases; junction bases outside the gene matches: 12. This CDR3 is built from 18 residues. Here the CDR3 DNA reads TGCGCCAGCAGCCACCCACCGGGACAGGTTTCTTTGAACACTGAAGCTTTCTTT. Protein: CASSHPPGQVSLNTEAFF.

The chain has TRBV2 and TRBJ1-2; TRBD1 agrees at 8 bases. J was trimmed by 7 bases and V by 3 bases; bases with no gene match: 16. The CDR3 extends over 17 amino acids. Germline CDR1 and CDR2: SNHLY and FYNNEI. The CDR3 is CASSESGQGVEVGGYTF. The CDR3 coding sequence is TGTGCCAGCAGTGAGTCTGGACAGGGAGTGGAAGTCGGTGGCTACACCTTC. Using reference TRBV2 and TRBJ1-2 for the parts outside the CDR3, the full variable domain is EPEVTQTPSHQVTQMGQEVILRCVPISNHLYFYWYRQILGQKVEFLVSFYNNEISEKSEIFDDQFSVERPDGSNFTLKIRSTKLEDSAMYFCASSESGQGVEVGGYTFGSGTRLTVV.

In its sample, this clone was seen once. CDR3 residues: CASSLVQANSPLHF. Here the CDR3 DNA reads TGTGCCAGCAGTTTAGTACAGGCCAATTCACCCCTCCACTTT. The gene calls are TRBV27 and TRBJ1-6; D possibly corresponds to TRBD1 (5 bases). The germline gives CDR1 MNHEY, CDR2 SMNVEV (reference sequence). This CDR3 contains 14 residues. Trimming shortened V by 2 bases and J by 7 bases, and 9 bases separated the two germline ends.

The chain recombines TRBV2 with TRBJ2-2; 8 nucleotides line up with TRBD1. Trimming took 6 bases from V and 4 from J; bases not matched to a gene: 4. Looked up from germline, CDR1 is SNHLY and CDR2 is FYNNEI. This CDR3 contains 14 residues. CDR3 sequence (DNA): TGTGCCAGCAGCACAGGGGGTTTCACCGGGGAGCTGTTTTTT. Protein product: CASSTGGFTGELFF.

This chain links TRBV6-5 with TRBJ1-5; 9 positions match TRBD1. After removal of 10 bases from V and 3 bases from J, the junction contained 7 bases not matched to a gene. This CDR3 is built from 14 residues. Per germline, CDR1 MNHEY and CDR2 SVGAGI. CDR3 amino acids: CATRDRVVNQPQHF. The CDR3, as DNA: TGTGCCACCCGGGACAGGGTCGTCAATCAGCCCCAGCATTTT.

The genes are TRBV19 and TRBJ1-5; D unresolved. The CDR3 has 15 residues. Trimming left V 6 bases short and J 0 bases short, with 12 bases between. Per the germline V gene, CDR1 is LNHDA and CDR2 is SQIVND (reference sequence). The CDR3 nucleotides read TGTGCCAGTAGCCTGGCTCGTTATAGCAATCAGCCCCAGCATTTT. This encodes CASSLARYSNQPQHF.